Following are 26 T cell receptor beta chains from one sample sequenced in a study of cytomegalovirus exposure and HLA in healthy donors. The PCR ran on 60 Vbeta and 13 Jbeta primers. TCRdb's table, derived via immunoSEQ multiplex PCR, lists solely in-frame clones and lacks some. The data hold roughly 100,000 clones, with around 71% observed a single time. Sequencing was done on a sample of PBMCs. These receptors all stem from a boy between 10 and 17 years old in good health and CMV-seronegative.

The chain couples TRBV30 to TRBJ2-2; D is unclear. Trimming took 3 bases from V and 1 from J, leaving 6 bases between them. The CDR3 totals 13 residues. Germline CDR1 reads GTSNPN; CDR2 reads SVGIG (reference sequence). CDR3 sequence (DNA): TGTGCCTGGAGATACAGGAACACCGGGGAGCTGTTTTTT. Its translation is CAWRYRNTGELFF.

This clone is medium-sized. The chain carries TRBV5-1 and TRBJ2-2; 11 bases are shared with TRBD1. Unmatched junction bases numbered 2, after V lost 3 bases and J lost 4 bases. Germline V gives CDR1 SGHRS, CDR2 YFSETQ. This CDR3 contains 15 residues. The CDR3 is CASSSGQGGTGELFF. DNA of the CDR3: TGCGCCAGCAGCTCGGGACAGGGGGGCACCGGGGAGCTGTTTTTT. The full variable domain, its missing parts supplied by reference TRBV5-1 and TRBJ2-2, is KAGVTQTPRYLIKTRGQQVTLSCSPISGHRSVSWYQQTPGQGLQFLFEYFSETQRNKGNFPGRFSGRQFSNSRSEMNVSTLELGDSALYLCASSSGQGGTGELFFGEGSRLTVL.

This chain uses TRBV6-5 with TRBJ2-7; D remains unclear. Germline V gene lookup returns CDR1 MNHEY and CDR2 SVGAGI. The CDR3 runs to 15 residues. V shed 0 bases and J shed 8 bases, with 17 bases lying between them. The CDR3 DNA is TGTGCCAGCAGTTACTCGAAGCCAGGAATCTCCAAGCAGTACTTC. Translating it yields CASSYSKPGISKQYF.

This chain links TRBV2 with TRBJ1-5; 8 bases align to TRBD1. Germline CDR1 reads SNHLY; CDR2 reads FYNNEI. This CDR3 has 13 residues. V shed 4 bases, J shed 4 bases, and the junction held 0 bases outside the gene matches. The CDR3 nucleotides read TGTGCCAGCAGTGGGACAGGGAATCAGCCCCAGCATTTT. Translation gives CASSGTGNQPQHF.

This clone appeared a few times. The gene calls are TRBV27 and TRBJ2-6; no definite D call. This CDR3 is 12 amino acids long. V shed 9 bases and J shed 7 bases, with 10 bases lying between them. Germline-derived CDR1 and CDR2 are MNHEY and SMNVEV (reference sequence). CDR3 nucleotides: TGTGCCAGTCGCCTCGGTGCCAACGTCCTGACTTTC. Its protein is CASRLGANVLTF.

The rearrangement uses TRBV5-1 and TRBJ2-3, with 10 bases lining up with TRBD2. Germline loops: CDR1 SGHRS, CDR2 YFSETQ. Unmatched junction bases numbered 12, after V lost 4 bases and J lost 4 bases. The CDR3 sequence is 17 residues long. The CDR3: CASSALGLAGAADTQYF. The CDR3 nucleotides are TGCGCCAGCAGCGCCCTAGGGCTAGCGGGAGCAGCAGATACGCAGTATTTT.

The rearrangement joins TRBV11-2 to TRBJ2-7, with D perhaps matching TRBD2 (5 bases). The germline V gene has CDR1 SGHAT and CDR2 FQNNGV. The CDR3 has 13 amino acids. V was trimmed by 4 bases and J by 5 bases, leaving 12 bases between them. This CDR3 reads CASSWLEGNEQYF. The CDR3 coding sequence is TGTGCCAGCAGCTGGCTCGAGGGAAACGAGCAGTACTTC.

The V call is TRBV28, the J call TRBJ1-4, with 12 bases that match TRBD1. CDR3 length: 15 residues. The V and J ends lost 4 bases and 8 bases, in that order; junction bases with no gene match: 5. Germline V lookup: CDR1 MDHEN, CDR2 SYDVKM. Here the CDR3 reads CASSSGTGGREKLFF. CDR3 DNA sequence: TGTGCCAGCAGTTCCGGGACAGGGGGCAGGGAAAAACTGTTTTTT.

This chain connects TRBV6-5 to TRBJ2-5, with D maybe TRBD1 (5 bases). From germline, CDR1 is MNHEY and CDR2 SVGAGI. CDR3 length: 14 residues. V lost 6 bases, J lost 5 bases, and 16 bases lay in between. The CDR3 coding sequence is TGTGCCAGCAGACCCCCCTCAGGGCGGGAGACCCAGTACTTC. Its translation: CASRPPSGRETQYF.

The CDR3: CAWSAPGVSYEQYF. DNA for the CDR3: TGTGCCTGGAGTGCCCCAGGCGTCTCCTACGAGCAGTACTTC. The chain employs TRBV30 and TRBJ2-7; D remains unclear. Trimming took off 1 base at V and 0 bases at J, with 10 bases between the two ends. The germline gives CDR1 GTSNPN, CDR2 SVGIG (reference sequence). This CDR3 is built from 14 residues.

The chain combines TRBV5-1 with TRBJ1-1, with D perhaps matching TRBD1 (5 bases). Germline V gene lookup returns CDR1 SGHRS and CDR2 YFSETQ. CDR3 length equals 11 residues. Trimming pared 1 base from V and 8 bases from J, leaving 6 bases between. CDR3 bases: TGCGCCAGCAGCTTGAGGGGCGAAGCTTTCTTT. This encodes CASSLRGEAFF.

The chain employs TRBV28 and TRBJ1-6, with D tentatively TRBD1 (5 bases). The V gene's germline CDR1 is MDHEN and CDR2 SYDVKM. This CDR3 is 15 amino acids long. V was clipped by 7 bases and J by 5 bases, with 15 bases between them. The CDR3 region is CASTPGGRDNSPLHF. CDR3 bases: TGTGCCAGCACCCCGGGGGGACGGGATAATTCACCCCTCCACTTT.

The DNA for the CDR3 is TGCAGCGTTGTGGCCGGCGGCGGAGATACGCAGTATTTT. Amino acid sequence: CSVVAGGGDTQYF. V gene TRBV29-1 combines with J gene TRBJ2-3, with D uncertain. Germline V gene lookup returns CDR1 SQVTM and CDR2 ANQGSEA. V was clipped by 4 bases and J by 5 bases, with 13 bases between them. CDR3 length: 13 residues.

The rearrangement links TRBV11-2 to TRBJ1-1; D is possibly TRBD1 (6 bases). Germline lookup yields CDR1 SGHAT and CDR2 FQNNGV. This CDR3 is built from 15 residues. V lost 5 bases and J lost 0, with 13 bases in between. The CDR3 DNA reads as TGTGCCAGCAGCCCCCTGGACAGCCTGAACACTGAAGCTTTCTTT. Its protein is CASSPLDSLNTEAFF.

The chain links TRBV25-1 to TRBJ1-5; D is unresolved. The CDR3 contains 14 residues. Germline V lookup: CDR1 MGHDK, CDR2 SYGVNS. Trimming removed 2 bases from V and 6 bases from J, with 11 bases in between. This CDR3 is CASSEGGSLQPQHF. CDR3 in DNA: TGTGCCAGCAGTGAAGGCGGATCCCTTCAGCCCCAGCATTTT.

V and J are TRBV2 and TRBJ2-7; D perhaps matches TRBD1 (5 bases). CDR1 and CDR2 (germline): SNHLY, FYNNEI. The CDR3 has 15 amino acids. The V end lost 5 bases, the J end lost 3 bases, and 17 bases lay between the germline ends. The CDR3 protein is CASSPPRRGDYEQYF. DNA of the CDR3: TGTGCCAGCAGTCCACCGCGTAGGGGCGACTACGAGCAGTACTTC. The full variable domain, completed using reference TRBV2 and TRBJ2-7, is EPEVTQTPSHQVTQMGQEVILRCVPISNHLYFYWYRQILGQKVEFLVSFYNNEISEKSEIFDDQFSVERPDGSNFTLKIRSTKLEDSAMYFCASSPPRRGDYEQYFGPGTRLTVT.

The rearrangement uses TRBV5-6 and TRBJ2-3; TRBD2 matches at 15 bases. V lost 4 bases and J lost 5; bases outside the gene matches: 8. The CDR3 has 17 amino acids. CDR1 SGHDT and CDR2 YYEEEE come from the germline V gene. The CDR3 DNA is TGTGCCAGCAGCCCTTTCGGACTAGCGGGGGGGCAAGATACGCAGTATTTT. This sequence encodes CASSPFGLAGGQDTQYF. The full variable domain, with the rest looked up from reference TRBV5-6 and TRBJ2-3, is DAGVTQSPTHLIKTRGQQVTLRCSPKSGHDTVSWYQQALGQGPQFIFQYYEEEERQRGNFPDRFSGHQFPNYSSELNVNALLLGDSALYLCASSPFGLAGGQDTQYFGPGTRLTVL.

This clone was seen once. The genes are TRBV29-1 and TRBJ2-5, with TRBD2 matching over 10 bases. V shed 6 bases, J shed 5 bases, and the junction held 6 bases outside the gene matches. CDR1 SQVTM and CDR2 ANQGSEA come from the germline V gene. The CDR3 totals 13 residues. The CDR3 nucleotides are TGCAGCGTGGGGACTAGCGAGCGGGAGACCCAGTACTTC. This codes for CSVGTSERETQYF.

The chain links TRBV19 to TRBJ2-7; 11 positions match TRBD2. Germline assignment: CDR1 LNHDA and CDR2 SQIVND (reference sequence). The V segment lost 3 bases and the J segment 2 bases; nucleotides outside the gene matches: 9. The CDR3 consists of 17 residues. The CDR3 sequence is CASSIGTSGNFPYEQYF. The CDR3 DNA sequence: TGTGCCAGTAGTATCGGGACTAGCGGAAATTTTCCCTACGAGCAGTACTTC.

This chain connects TRBV9 to TRBJ2-1, with 9 bases that match TRBD1. This CDR3 is built from 14 residues. Trimming at V came to 6 bases and at J to 8 bases, leaving 9 bases not matched to a gene. CDR1 and CDR2 (germline): SGDLS, YYNGEE. In nucleotides, the CDR3 is TGTGCCAGCACCAAACAGGGGGCAAACGATGAGCAGTTCTTC. Translation gives CASTKQGANDEQFF.

The gene calls are TRBV4-3 and TRBJ2-6; possibly TRBD2 for D (5 bases). V lost 5 bases, J lost 0 bases, and 14 bases lay in between. This CDR3 has 17 amino acids. The germline gives CDR1 LGHNA, CDR2 YSLEER. The CDR3 loop reads CASSSSGEGSGANVLTF. In nucleotides, the CDR3 is TGCGCCAGCAGCTCATCAGGTGAGGGCTCTGGGGCCAACGTCCTGACTTTC.

V usage is TRBV9 and J usage is TRBJ1-2; the match to TRBD1 covers 9 bases. CDR1 is SGDLS and CDR2 is YYNGEE in the germline V gene. The length of the CDR3 is 14 residues. Trimming at V came to 0 bases and at J to 4 bases, leaving 1 base not matched to a gene. CDR3 nucleotides: TGTGCCAGCAGCGTAGCGGACAGGGGCTATGGCTACACCTTC. This gives the protein CASSVADRGYGYTF.

The rearrangement links TRBV5-4 to TRBJ1-5; D might be TRBD1 (6 bases). V lost 0 bases to trimming and J lost 5 bases, with 12 bases between them. Germline V lookup: CDR1 SGHNT, CDR2 YYREEE (reference sequence). This CDR3 comprises 15 residues. CDR3 nucleotide sequence: TGTGCCAGCAGCTTGGGCCCAGGGGATTATCAGCCCCAGCATTTT. Protein sequence: CASSLGPGDYQPQHF.

Comments on this clone: The identical CDR3 is also encoded by other nucleotide sequences in the sample. This chain joins TRBV30 and TRBJ1-2; tentatively, D is TRBD1 (5 bases). Trimming removed 2 bases at V and 4 bases at J, with 8 bases between. Germline-derived CDR1 and CDR2 are GTSNPN and SVGIG (reference sequence). This CDR3 is built from 12 residues. This chain's CDR3 is CAWSRQGYGYTF. The DNA for the CDR3 is TGTGCCTGGAGTCGGCAGGGCTATGGCTACACCTTC.

The chain links TRBV4-1 to TRBJ1-1; TRBD1 matches at 9 bases. Looked up from germline, CDR1 is MGHRA and CDR2 is YSYEKL. Trimming took 6 bases from V and 3 from J; bases not matched to a gene: 5. The CDR3 loop spans 14 amino acids. The CDR3 region has the DNA TGCGCCAGCAGGTTACAGGGGGCCTACACTGAAGCTTTCTTT. It is translated as CASRLQGAYTEAFF.

The chain links TRBV10-3 to TRBJ1-1; D gene unclear. The CDR3 sequence is 14 residues long. Per germline, CDR1 ENHRY and CDR2 SYGVKD. V was trimmed by 0 bases and J by 5 bases, leaving 10 bases between them. CDR3 bases: TGTGCCATCAGTGAGTCCCGAACGGGGACTGAAGCTTTCTTT. It codes for CAISESRTGTEAFF.